The 17 T cell receptor beta chains below all came from one sample that was sequenced in a study of blood T cells in healthy people across ages. Primers used in a second PCR of about 6 to 11 cycles were a sample-barcoded 5' primer and a J-beta primer mix. In TCRdb, the 5' RACE reads were re-called with MiXCR into one record per CDR3 protein. The repertoire includes more than 800,000 distinct CDR3 sequences, roughly 26% of them detected once, and approximately 15% sits in the top ten. The specimen sequenced was blood. These receptors were obtained from a woman of 80 years or more in good health.

This chain uses TRBV3-1 with TRBJ2-3; D not resolved. Germline V lookup: CDR1 LGHDT, CDR2 YNNKEL (reference sequence). The CDR3 spans 13 residues. Between the trimmed V and J ends, which lost 8 bases and 4 bases, there was a span of 13 bases. As DNA, the CDR3 is TGTGCCAGCGGTTTGCGGAAATCAGATACGCAGTATTTT. Its protein is CASGLRKSDTQYF.

Worth noting for this clonotype: This may stem from a read error, because a much larger clone lies one nucleotide away. The CDR3 coding sequence is TGCAGTGCTAGTAGCGCGGGGGCCCCGACCCAGTACTTC. Its protein product is CSASSAGAPTQYF. The rearrangement links TRBV20-1 to TRBJ2-7; D might be TRBD2 (7 bases). With the DNA end fitting TRBJ2-5 better, the J assignment may be wrong. This CDR3 has 13 amino acids. The V gene's germline CDR1 is DFQATT and CDR2 SNEGSKA (reference sequence).

Many counts were recorded for this clonotype. The V gene is TRBV20-1, the J gene TRBJ1-2; TRBD1 aligns across 7 bases. Germline CDR1 reads DFQATT; CDR2 reads SNEGSKA (reference sequence). This CDR3 is built from 12 residues. With V trimmed by 6 bases and J by 4 bases, 5 bases remained unmatched. The CDR3 DNA reads TGCAGTGCGGCAGGGGGGGGCTATGGCTACACCTTC. Its translation: CSAAGGGYGYTF.

This clonotype was observed many times. The chain recombines TRBV20-1 with TRBJ1-2; possible D gene TRBD1, 5 bases. The CDR3 is 15 amino acids. Germline V gene sequence: CDR1 DFQATT, CDR2 SNEGSKA (reference sequence). V dropped 6 bases and J dropped 5 bases, with 22 bases sitting between them. Here the CDR3 reads CSATRGAQDAYGYTF. In DNA form, the CDR3 reads TGCAGTGCCACCAGAGGGGCCCAGGATGCTTATGGCTACACCTTC.

The chain uses TRBV7-2 and TRBJ2-7; 10 bases fit TRBD2. Germline CDR1 SGHTA, CDR2 FQGNSA. Unmatched junction bases numbered 7, after V lost 8 bases and J lost 0 bases. This CDR3 is built from 15 residues. DNA of the CDR3: TGTGCCAGCGGGGTAGCGGGAGGATACTCCTACGAGCAGTACTTC. It encodes CASGVAGGYSYEQYF.

At least ten counts were recorded for this clonotype. The genes are TRBV20-1 and TRBJ1-2; D perhaps matches TRBD1 (6 bases). V shed 0 bases and J shed 1 base, with 21 bases lying between them. CDR3 size: 18 residues. Germline loops: CDR1 DFQATT, CDR2 SNEGSKA (reference sequence). The CDR3 protein is CSARERLRDTLVNYGYTF. CDR3 DNA: TGCAGTGCTAGAGAGCGCCTTAGGGACACCTTAGTTAACTATGGCTACACCTTC.

In this sample, this clonotype turned up many times. The chain has TRBV6-2 or TRBV6-3 and TRBJ2-7; D is perhaps TRBD2 (5 bases). Germline V CDR1 and CDR2: MNHEY, SVGEGT. V was pared by 6 bases and J by 3 bases, with 15 bases between. The CDR3 has 14 residues. The CDR3 sequence: CASRTPRGNYEQYF. The CDR3 bases are TGTGCCAGCAGAACTCCTAGAGGGAACTACGAGCAGTACTTC.

This clonotype was detected many times. The rearrangement joins TRBV7-2 to TRBJ1-4, with no clear D. The germline V and J ends were trimmed by 5 bases and 0 bases, with 10 bases remaining between them. Germline V gene lookup returns CDR1 SGHTA and CDR2 FQGNSA. The CDR3 sequence is 15 residues long. This CDR3 reads CASSGSIATNEKLFF. CDR3 sequence (DNA): TGTGCCAGCAGCGGAAGCATAGCAACTAATGAAAAACTGTTTTTT.

This clonotype was counted a few times. This rearrangement joins TRBV6-2 or TRBV6-3 to TRBJ1-5; no reliable D call. The germline V gene encodes CDR1 MNHEY and CDR2 SVGEGT. V shed 0 bases and J shed 11 bases, with 14 bases lying between them. CDR3 length equals 14 residues. The DNA of the CDR3 is TGTGCCAGCAGTTACTCTGCCAGGACCGAGACCCAGCATTTT. Residues: CASSYSARTETQHF.

As regards this clonotype: It may be a read error: a sequence one base away is much more abundant. The chain is built from TRBV20-1 and TRBJ2-5, with TRBD2 as a possible D gene (5 bases). The CDR3 length is 11 residues. The V gene's germline CDR1 is DFQATT and CDR2 SNEGSKA (reference sequence). For the CDR3, the DNA is TGCAGGGCCCAGGACTTCGAGACCCAGTACTTC. Encoded protein: CRAQDFETQYF.

This clonotype has at least ten counts. This chain connects TRBV4-3 to TRBJ2-7; D possibly corresponds to TRBD2 (5 bases). This CDR3 has 15 amino acids. Trimming took off 0 bases at V and 12 bases at J, with 21 bases between the two ends. Germline assignment: CDR1 LGHNA and CDR2 YSLEER. The CDR3: CASSQDLVEGAVWYF. CDR3 coding DNA: TGCGCCAGCAGCCAAGATCTTGTCGAGGGCGCGGTCTGGTACTTC.

This chain connects TRBV6-2 or TRBV6-3 to TRBJ1-1; 9 positions match TRBD1. The CDR3 has 16 residues. Trimming took 5 bases from V and 0 from J; bases not matched to a gene: 7. Germline V gene lookup returns CDR1 MNHEY and CDR2 SVGEGT. Here the CDR3 reads CASSPGTGRLNTEAFF. DNA for the CDR3: TGTGCCAGCAGTCCCGGGACAGGGAGGTTGAACACTGAAGCTTTCTTT.

The chain uses TRBV14 and TRBJ2-7; D is unclear. The length of the CDR3 is 13 residues. The germline V and J ends were trimmed by 1 base and 3 bases, with 7 bases remaining between them. Germline loops: CDR1 SGHDN, CDR2 FVKESK. This chain's CDR3 is CASSQGNGYEQYF. CDR3 sequence (DNA): TGTGCCAGCAGCCAAGGGAACGGCTACGAGCAGTACTTC.

The chain joins TRBV6-5 to TRBJ1-6; D not certain. Per the germline V gene, CDR1 is MNHEY and CDR2 is SVGAGI. Trimming took off 7 bases at V and 5 bases at J, with 12 bases between the two ends. The CDR3 extends over 14 amino acids. The chain's CDR3 is CASTPTSNNSPLHF. CDR3 sequence (DNA): TGTGCCAGCACCCCGACATCGAATAATTCACCCCTCCACTTT.

This clonotype has just a few counts. The CDR3 sequence: CSARDRLVGGSPLHF. DNA of the CDR3: TGCAGTGCTAGAGACCGTCTGGTAGGGGGTTCACCCCTCCACTTT. V and J are TRBV20-1 and TRBJ1-6; D possibly corresponds to TRBD1 (6 bases). V lost 0 bases, J lost 9 bases, and 15 bases lay in between. Germline V CDR1 and CDR2: DFQATT, SNEGSKA (reference sequence). This CDR3 contains 15 residues.

The chain joins TRBV7-2 to TRBJ1-1; TRBD1 matches 9 bases. The germline gives CDR1 SGHTA, CDR2 FQGNSA. V lost 8 bases, J lost 0 bases, and 4 bases stayed unmatched. This CDR3 is built from 14 residues. CDR3 sequence (DNA): TGTGCCAGCTTGCGGGACAGGGTGAACACTGAAGCTTTCTTT. It is translated as CASLRDRVNTEAFF.

This clonotype was counted a few times. The chain is built from TRBV2 and TRBJ1-5; tentative D call: TRBD1 (5 bases). This CDR3 is 15 amino acids long. V lost 7 bases and J 2 bases, leaving 15 bases between the germline ends. The V gene's germline CDR1 is SNHLY and CDR2 FYNNEI. The CDR3 nucleotides are TGTGCCAGCAAAAAGGGGATACTCGGCAATCAGCCCCAGCATTTT. It translates to CASKKGILGNQPQHF. Based on the CDR3 plus reference TRBV2 and TRBJ1-5, the full variable domain is EPEVTQTPSHQVTQMGQEVILRCVPISNHLYFYWYRQILGQKVEFLVSFYNNEISEKSEIFDDQFSVERPDGSNFTLKIRSTKLEDSAMYFCASKKGILGNQPQHFGDGTRLSIL.